The 27 T cell receptor beta chains below were found in one sample sequenced in a study of shared clonotypes between healthy human individuals. TCRdb keeps only in-frame clones here, not all; method: immunoSEQ multiplex PCR. Found here are 450,000 or so clones, roughly 80% of them singletons; the top ten hold 12%. Sequenced material: PBMCs. Receptors originate from a middle-aged woman in good health. Some clones in this sample may be carry-over from other donors' samples.

This clone has only a few counts. V usage is TRBV9 and J usage is TRBJ1-1; no firm D call. Between the trimmed V and J ends, which lost 0 bases and 1 base, there was a span of 7 bases. The CDR3 sequence is 14 residues long. Germline V CDR1 and CDR2: SGDLS, YYNGEE. CDR3 in amino acids: CASSVAWGNTEAFF. CDR3 in DNA: TGTGCCAGCAGCGTAGCATGGGGGAACACTGAAGCTTTCTTT.

The CDR3 nucleotides are TGTGCCAGCAGCCCCGCGCAGGGACGGGCTTTCTTT. Amino acids: CASSPAQGRAFF. The chain combines TRBV7-3 with TRBJ1-1, with D tentatively TRBD1 (5 bases). CDR3 length equals 12 residues. Germline assignment: CDR1 SGHTA and CDR2 FQGTGA. V dropped 5 bases and J dropped 11 bases, with 15 bases sitting between them.

On this clone: Within the sample, other DNA sequences also encode this same CDR3. This chain joins TRBV5-1 and TRBJ2-2; D is unclear. The CDR3 contains 14 residues. V gave up 0 bases and J gave up 1 base, with 4 bases separating them. CDR1 and CDR2 (germline): SGHRS, YFSETQ. CDR3 DNA: TGCGCCAGCAGCTTGGTCGGGAACACCGGGGAGCTGTTTTTT. Residues: CASSLVGNTGELFF.

V gene TRBV5-8 combines with J gene TRBJ1-4; 7 bases map to TRBD1. Germline CDR1 and CDR2: SGHTS and YDEGEE. With 4 bases clipped from V and 5 bases from J, the junction kept 8 bases outside the gene matches. This CDR3 comprises 15 residues. CDR3 residues: CASSRRDRTNEKLFF. As DNA, the CDR3 is TGTGCCAGCAGCCGCCGGGACAGAACAAATGAAAAACTGTTTTTT.

In nucleotides, the CDR3 is TGCAGCGTTCCGGTAGCGGGAGGACTCGACGAGCAGTACTTC. Protein sequence: CSVPVAGGLDEQYF. The chain employs TRBV29-1 and TRBJ2-7; 10 bases are shared with TRBD2. Germline V lookup: CDR1 SQVTM, CDR2 ANQGSEA. The CDR3 extends over 14 amino acids. The V gene end was trimmed by 5 bases and the J gene end by 5 bases; junction bases not matched to a gene: 9.

The chain joins TRBV7-6 to TRBJ2-7; 10 bases match TRBD2. V trimming: 2 bases; J trimming: 6 bases; junction bases outside the gene matches: 7. The V gene's germline CDR1 is SGHVS and CDR2 FNYEAQ. This CDR3 has 15 residues. CDR3 DNA sequence: TGTGCCAGCAGCTTACGTCTAGCGGGAGTTGGCGAGCAGTACTTC. Translated: CASSLRLAGVGEQYF.

In this sample, this clone turned up many times. Other nucleotide sequences in the sample specify the same CDR3. The rearrangement links TRBV7-2 to TRBJ2-5, with a weak D call TRBD1 (6 bases). The J call may be incorrect, as the DNA end agrees better with TRBJ2-7. Looked up from germline, CDR1 is SGHTA and CDR2 is FQGNSA. The CDR3 runs 13 residues. CDR3: CASSSQGAYEQYF. CDR3 sequence (DNA): TGTGCCAGCAGCTCACAGGGAGCCTACGAGCAGTACTTC.

CDR3 nucleotide sequence: TGTGCCAGCAGCTTCCACGACCAAGGGTGGTACGAGCAGTACTTC. Its translation is CASSFHDQGWYEQYF. V usage is TRBV9 and J usage is TRBJ2-7; D unresolved. CDR1 is SGDLS, CDR2 YYNGEE, per germline. Trimming removed 4 bases from V and 4 bases from J, with 18 bases in between. This CDR3 is built from 15 residues.

The chain uses TRBV29-1 and TRBJ2-1, with D possibly TRBD2 on 6 matching bases. Germline V gene sequence: CDR1 SQVTM, CDR2 ANQGSEA. The length of the CDR3 is 14 residues. Trimming pared 6 bases from V and 4 bases from J, leaving 16 bases between. The CDR3 DNA sequence: TGCAGCGTGATCCCCCCCGGGACTTACAATGAGCAGTTCTTC. As protein: CSVIPPGTYNEQFF.

The count of this clone is one. V and J are TRBV5-4 and TRBJ1-4; maybe TRBD1 (5 bases). The CDR3 has 14 amino acids. Trimming pared 3 bases from V and 8 bases from J, leaving 14 bases between. The germline V gene has CDR1 SGHNT and CDR2 YYREEE (reference sequence). In DNA, the CDR3 is TGTGCCAGCAGCTACCGGGGCCCAACCGAAAAACTGTTTTTT. It codes for CASSYRGPTEKLFF.

This clone has a handful of counts. The same CDR3 arises from other DNA sequences in this sample as well. This sequence joins TRBV18 and TRBJ2-7; a weak D match, TRBD2 (6 bases). There are 13 residues in the CDR3. V was trimmed by 3 bases and J by 4 bases, leaving 10 bases between them. CDR1 KGHSH and CDR2 LQKENI come from the germline V gene. DNA for the CDR3: TGTGCCAGCTCACCTTCCGGGAGATACGAGCAGTACTTC. Protein: CASSPSGRYEQYF.

The genes are TRBV7-3 and TRBJ2-2; 8 bases are shared with TRBD2. With V trimmed by 6 bases and J by 3 bases, 3 bases remained unmatched. This CDR3 comprises 14 residues. Germline V gene sequence: CDR1 SGHTA, CDR2 FQGTGA. The CDR3 loop is CASRPGRDTGELFF. The CDR3 nucleotides read TGTGCCAGCAGACCCGGGAGGGACACCGGGGAGCTGTTTTTT.

The CDR3 coding sequence is TGTGCCAGCAGCGAAGCAAACAGGGGGCGTAAGTTCTTC. Translated, it gives CASSEANRGRKFF. The V call is TRBV7-9, the J call TRBJ2-1; 9 bases align to TRBD1. CDR1 and CDR2 (germline): SEHNR, FQNEAQ (reference sequence). V gave up 5 bases and J gave up 14 bases; unmatched junction bases: 10. The CDR3 is 13 amino acids. The full variable domain, in which reference TRBV7-9 and TRBJ2-1 provide the parts outside the CDR3, is DTGVSQNPRHKITKRGQNVTFRCDPISEHNRLYWYRQTLGQGPEFLTYFQNEAQLEKSRLLSDRFSAERPKGSFSTLEIQRTEQGDSAMYLCASSEANRGRKFFGPGTRLTVL.

This clone was counted many times. This rearrangement joins TRBV5-4 to TRBJ2-7, with 8 bases identical to TRBD1. The CDR3 totals 14 residues. Germline values: CDR1 SGHNT, CDR2 YYREEE (reference sequence). Trimming took 4 bases from V and 5 from J; bases not matched to a gene: 8. CDR3 sequence reads: CASSPGTGFHEQYF. DNA of the CDR3: TGTGCCAGCAGCCCCGGGACAGGTTTCCACGAGCAGTACTTC.

The chain has TRBV18 and TRBJ2-3; no firm D call. The CDR3 runs 15 residues. Germline V lookup: CDR1 KGHSH, CDR2 LQKENI. V gave up 6 bases and J gave up 0 bases, with 13 bases separating them. The DNA for the CDR3 is TGTGCCAGCTCCCCCGCCGAAACTAGCACAGATACGCAGTATTTT. Translation gives CASSPAETSTDTQYF. Complete variable domain (other parts from reference TRBV18 and TRBJ2-3): NAGVMQNPRHLVRRRGQEARLRCSPMKGHSHVYWYRQLPEEGLKFMVYLQKENIIDESGMPKERFSAEFPKEGPSILRIQQVVRGDSAAYFCASSPAETSTDTQYFGPGTRLTVL.

This rearrangement joins TRBV9 to TRBJ2-2; a possible D gene is TRBD2 (5 bases). The CDR3 sequence is 15 residues long. V was cut by 3 bases and J by 0 bases, with 9 bases left in between. CDR1 and CDR2 (germline): SGDLS, YYNGEE. The CDR3 nucleotides are TGTGCCAGCAGCGCCGCACTAGCGAACACCGGGGAGCTGTTTTTT. Translation gives CASSAALANTGELFF.

A remark on this clone: One junction end disagrees with the germline gene, perhaps due to a read error. Other nucleotide sequences from this sample produce the same CDR3. This chain uses TRBV28 with TRBJ2-2; D could derive from TRBD1 or TRBD2 (5 bases each). The CDR3 extends over 16 amino acids. Per germline, CDR1 MDHEN and CDR2 SYDVKM. This CDR3 reads CASSSPGTENTGELFF. CDR3 DNA sequence: TGTGCCAGTAGTTCCCCCGGGACCGAGAACACCGGGGAGCTGTTTTTT.

This chain connects TRBV7-9 to TRBJ2-1; a weak D match, TRBD2 (6 bases). V gave up 1 base and J gave up 2 bases, with 9 bases separating them. CDR1 is SEHNR and CDR2 is FQNEAQ in the germline V gene (reference sequence). The CDR3 consists of 15 residues. The CDR3 sequence: CASSLGGITYNEQFF. As DNA, the CDR3 is TGTGCCAGCAGCTTAGGCGGGATCACCTACAATGAGCAGTTCTTC.

This clone occurred many times. Other nucleotide sequences in the sample specify the same CDR3. This chain uses TRBV11-2 with TRBJ1-1; D unclear. The CDR3 loop spans 16 amino acids. From germline, CDR1 is SGHAT and CDR2 FQNNGV. Between the trimmed V and J ends, which lost 4 bases and 3 bases, there was a span of 18 bases. The CDR3 DNA sequence: TGTGCCAGCAGCTCCCCTGAGTGGATTCGGGACACTGAAGCTTTCTTT. Its translation: CASSSPEWIRDTEAFF. The whole variable domain, remainder taken from reference TRBV11-2 and TRBJ1-1, is EAGVAQSPRYKIIEKRQSVAFWCNPISGHATLYWYQQILGQGPKLLIQFQNNGVVDDSQLPKDRFSAERLKGVDSTLKIQPAKLEDSAVYLCASSSPEWIRDTEAFFGQGTRLTVV.

V usage is TRBV5-1 and J usage is TRBJ2-7; the match to TRBD2 covers 9 bases. This CDR3 contains 14 residues. With 5 bases clipped from V and 4 bases from J, the junction kept 7 bases outside the gene matches. The germline V gene encodes CDR1 SGHRS and CDR2 YFSETQ. The CDR3: CASRGGGREYEQYF. The CDR3 nucleotides are TGCGCCAGCAGAGGTGGCGGGAGGGAATACGAGCAGTACTTC.

The rearrangement joins TRBV19 to TRBJ2-2; no reliable D call. This CDR3 is built from 15 residues. Germline-derived CDR1 and CDR2 are LNHDA and SQIVND (reference sequence). The V end lost 2 bases, the J end lost 0 bases, and 7 bases lay between the germline ends. CDR3 sequence (DNA): TGTGCCAGTAGTATACTGGCCGCGAACACCGGGGAGCTGTTTTTT. Translation: CASSILAANTGELFF.

This rearrangement joins TRBV6-4 to TRBJ2-7, with D unclear. The CDR3 spans 18 residues. Germline V gene sequence: CDR1 MRHNA, CDR2 SNTAGT. Between the trimmed V and J ends, which lost 6 bases and 0 bases, there was a span of 24 bases. CDR3 region: CASRTIFQVGESSYEQYF. The CDR3 DNA reads TGTGCCAGCAGAACTATTTTTCAGGTGGGCGAGAGCTCCTACGAGCAGTACTTC.

V and J are TRBV13 and TRBJ1-2; 7 bases are shared with TRBD1. There are 16 residues in the CDR3. Germline V gene data show CDR1 as PRHDT and CDR2 as FYEKMQ (reference sequence). The trim removed 7 bases at V and 6 bases at J, leaving 17 bases unmatched. CDR3 in amino acids: CASTSEHSRDSHGYTF. Here the CDR3 DNA reads TGTGCCAGCACCTCCGAACATTCCCGGGACAGCCATGGCTACACCTTC.

This sequence joins TRBV11-3 and TRBJ2-2, with D tentatively TRBD1 (6 bases). V lost 5 bases to trimming and J lost 3 bases, with 25 bases between them. The CDR3 covers 19 residues. Germline CDR1 reads SGHNT; CDR2 reads YENEEA. Here the CDR3 reads CASSKDSAGEYSDTGELFF. CDR3 DNA: TGTGCCAGCAGCAAAGATTCGGCAGGGGAGTACTCAGACACCGGGGAGCTGTTTTTT.

The chain couples TRBV11-2 to TRBJ1-1; D is perhaps TRBD1 (6 bases). The V end was cut by 10 bases, the J end by 0 bases, with 12 bases between. The CDR3 runs 13 residues. Germline loops: CDR1 SGHAT, CDR2 FQNNGV. The CDR3 is CATAGGLNTEAFF. The DNA of the CDR3 is TGTGCCACCGCGGGGGGGCTGAACACTGAAGCTTTCTTT.

The chain combines TRBV7-3 with TRBJ2-6; TRBD2 matches at 8 bases. Germline V lookup: CDR1 SGHTA, CDR2 FQGTGA. The CDR3 totals 19 residues. With V trimmed by 1 base and J by 2 bases, 10 bases remained unmatched. CDR3 coding DNA: TGTGCCAGCAGCTTAAATCCTATAGCGGGAAGGGCTGGGGCCAACGTCCTGACTTTC. Its protein product is CASSLNPIAGRAGANVLTF.

This chain joins TRBV6-1 and TRBJ1-2; D is undetermined. CDR3 length: 14 amino acids. The germline V and J ends were trimmed by 0 bases and 4 bases, with 9 bases remaining between them. Germline CDR1 reads MNHNS; CDR2 reads SASEGT. CDR3 region: CASSEADGSYGYTF. DNA of the CDR3: TGTGCCAGCAGTGAAGCAGACGGATCCTATGGCTACACCTTC.